This T cell receptor delta chain emerged from a study of γδ T cells in repeated Plasmodium falciparum infection. Study in general: Donors were malaria-exposed Malian children or age- and gender-matched Australian children. Findings of the study overall: Waves of new clonotype selection appeared after repeated controlled infections in Vdelta2-negative, largely Vdelta1+, gammadelta T cells.

This CDR3 is built from 24 residues. Germline lookup yields CDR1 TSWWSYY and CDR2 QGS. TRG and TRD sequences were obtained from every sorted gammadelta sample. TCRdb re-processed the multiplex PCR reads using CATT. Among around 46,000 delta-chain clones listed, roughly 1.6% were seen once. This clone has only a few counts. Its antigen is undetermined. The protein recorded in TCRdb matches a much larger clone and deviates from this DNA's translation at residue 21, suggesting a read error; the protein here is obtained by translating the DNA. Gammadelta T cells were flow-sorted from PBMC into Vgamma9/Vdelta2+ and Vdelta2-negative populations for bulk analysis.

V gene TRDV1 combines with J gene TRDJ1; a weak D match, TRDD3 (10 bases). The source is a pool of human donors (malaria-infected and uninfected, not separated). The sample was gamma-delta T cells from blood. The CDR3 region has the DNA TGTGCTCTTGGGGAAATCGGCCTTCCTACGAAACATACTGGGGGATTCCTATACACCGATATACTCATCTTT. This gives the protein CALGEIGLPTKHTGGFLYTDILIF.